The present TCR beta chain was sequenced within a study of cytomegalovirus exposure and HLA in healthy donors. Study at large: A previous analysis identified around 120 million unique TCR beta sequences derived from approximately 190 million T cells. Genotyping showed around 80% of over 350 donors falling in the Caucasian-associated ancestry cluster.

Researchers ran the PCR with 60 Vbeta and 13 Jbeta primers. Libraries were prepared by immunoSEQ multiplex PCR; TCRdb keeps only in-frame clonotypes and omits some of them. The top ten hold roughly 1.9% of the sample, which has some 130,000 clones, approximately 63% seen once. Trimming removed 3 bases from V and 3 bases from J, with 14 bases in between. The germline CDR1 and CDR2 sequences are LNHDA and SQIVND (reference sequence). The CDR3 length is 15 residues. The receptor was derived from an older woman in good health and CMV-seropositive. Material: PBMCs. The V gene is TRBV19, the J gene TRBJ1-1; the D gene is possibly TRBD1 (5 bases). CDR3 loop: CASSIRVGRDTEAFF. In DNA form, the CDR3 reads TGTGCCAGTAGTATCCGCGTGGGCAGGGACACTGAAGCTTTCTTT.